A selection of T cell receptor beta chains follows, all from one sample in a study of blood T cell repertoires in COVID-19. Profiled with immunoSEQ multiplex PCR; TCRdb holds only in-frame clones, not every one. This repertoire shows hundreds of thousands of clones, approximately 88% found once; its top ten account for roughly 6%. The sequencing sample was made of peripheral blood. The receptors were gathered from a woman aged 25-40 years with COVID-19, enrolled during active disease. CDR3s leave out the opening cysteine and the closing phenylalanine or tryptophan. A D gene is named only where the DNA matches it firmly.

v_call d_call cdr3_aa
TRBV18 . ASHLLGENTEAF
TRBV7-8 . ASSSSTVRGPGYT
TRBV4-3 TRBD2 ASSQEDRIAGGPYEQY
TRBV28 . ASSFQGQETQY
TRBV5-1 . ASSFSMRTEAF
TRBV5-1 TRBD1 ASSSTGTGASFWDTDTQY
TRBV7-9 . ASSPVDFTDTQY
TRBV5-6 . ASSLVTESTDTQY
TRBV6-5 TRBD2 ASSATSGDTGELF
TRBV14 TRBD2 ASSQDVLAGVPDTQY
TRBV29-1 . SVSSSEADTQY
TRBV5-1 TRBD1 ASSLGGSGGQSGNTIY
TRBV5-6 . ASSPTTLGGEETQY
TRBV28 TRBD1 ASSPTGVYTEAF
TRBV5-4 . ASSLGHSAKNIQY
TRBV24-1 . ATSDLDGTSTDTQY
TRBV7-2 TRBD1 ASSSRSTGPMNTEAF
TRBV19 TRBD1 ASSFGQGYEQY
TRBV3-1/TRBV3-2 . ASSQVWAGRAKNIQY
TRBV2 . ASSGSPSKQY